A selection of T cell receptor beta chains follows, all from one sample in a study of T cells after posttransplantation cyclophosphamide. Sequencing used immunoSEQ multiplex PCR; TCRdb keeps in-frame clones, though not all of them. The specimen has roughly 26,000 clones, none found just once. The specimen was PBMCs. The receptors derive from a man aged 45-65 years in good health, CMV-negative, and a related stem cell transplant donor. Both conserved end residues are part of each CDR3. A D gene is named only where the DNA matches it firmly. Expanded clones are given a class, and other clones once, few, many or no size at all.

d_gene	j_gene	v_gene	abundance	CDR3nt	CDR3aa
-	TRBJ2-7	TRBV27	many	TGTGCCAGCAGTTTTGATATAGGGGCTGGGGAGCAGTACTTC	CASSFDIGAGEQYF
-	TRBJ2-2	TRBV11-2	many	TGTGCCAGCAGCTTAGTTGGGGGGGCAACCGGGGAGCTGTTTTTT	CASSLVGGATGELFF
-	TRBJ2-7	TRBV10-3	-	TGTGCCATCAGCAACACAGGTTACTCCTACGAGCAGTACTTC	CAISNTGYSYEQYF
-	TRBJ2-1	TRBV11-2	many	TGTGCCAGCAGCTTAGGAAGATTTGGCCAGACCCGCGGACAGAATGAGCAGTTCTTC	CASSLGRFGQTRGQNEQFF
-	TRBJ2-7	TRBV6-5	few	TGTGCCAGCAGCCATAGGACAGCCTCTAACGAGCAGTACTTC	CASSHRTASNEQYF
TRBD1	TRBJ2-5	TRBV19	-	TGTGCCAGTAGTATAACTGCGGACAGGGGGTGGCAGTACTTC	CASSITADRGWQYF
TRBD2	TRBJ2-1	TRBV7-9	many	TGTGCCAGCAGCCTTGGACTAGCGGGGGGCGCTGTCCGGAGCAATGAGCAGTTCTTC	CASSLGLAGGAVRSNEQFF
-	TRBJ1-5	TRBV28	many	TGTGCCAGCAGGGGTGATATACAGCATCAGCCCCAGCATTTT	CASRGDIQHQPQHF
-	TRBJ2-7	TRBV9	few	TGTGCCAGCAGCGTAGGTGGGAGAAACTACGAGCAGTACTTC	CASSVGGRNYEQYF
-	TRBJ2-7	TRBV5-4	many	TGTGCCAGCAGCCTCCGGGGAGGCGGTGGGAAGCGTCAGCACTTC	CASSLRGGGGKRQHF
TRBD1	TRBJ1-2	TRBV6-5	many	TGTGCCAGCAGCCGGGGACAGGGTTATGGCTACACCTTC	CASSRGQGYGYTF
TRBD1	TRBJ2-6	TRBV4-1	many	TGCGCCAGCAGCCAAACGGGACAGGGGGCTTCTGGGGCCAACGTCCTGACTTTC	CASSQTGQGASGANVLTF
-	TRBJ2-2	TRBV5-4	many	TGTGCCAGCAGCCCGGGATCCAGGGGCACCGGGGAGCTGTTTTTT	CASSPGSRGTGELFF
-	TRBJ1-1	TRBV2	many	TGTGCCAGCAGTGATGACAGAGTAAACACTGAAGCTTTCTTT	CASSDDRVNTEAFF
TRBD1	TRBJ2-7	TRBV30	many	TGTGCCGGGGGACAGGCCTATTACGAGCAGTACTTC	CAGGQAYYEQYF
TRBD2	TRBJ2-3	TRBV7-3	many	TGTGCCAGCAGCTTAACTTTTAGCGGGAGAAACACAGATACGCAGTATTTT	CASSLTFSGRNTDTQYF
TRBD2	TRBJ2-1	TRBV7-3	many	TGTGCCAGCAGCACGGGACTAGCGGGGGTGGAGCAGTTCTTC	CASSTGLAGVEQFF
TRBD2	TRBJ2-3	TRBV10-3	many	TGTGCCATCAGCGCTAGCGGGGTTACAGATACGCAGTATTTT	CAISASGVTDTQYF
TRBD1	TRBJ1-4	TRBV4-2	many	TGTGCCAGCAGCCAAGATTCGGGACAGGGTTTTGAAAAACTGTTTTTT	CASSQDSGQGFEKLFF
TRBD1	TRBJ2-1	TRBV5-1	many	TGCGCCAGCAGCTCTCAACCGGGGACAGGGGGCAATGAGCAGTTCTTC	CASSSQPGTGGNEQFF
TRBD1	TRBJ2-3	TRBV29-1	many	TGCAGCGTAGATAGACAGGGAAGCACAGATACGCAGTATTTT	CSVDRQGSTDTQYF
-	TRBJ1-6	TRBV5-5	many	TGTGCCAGCAGCGAGTATAATTCACCCCTCCACTTT	CASSEYNSPLHF
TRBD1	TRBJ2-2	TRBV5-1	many	TGCGCCAGCAGCGGACCACAGGGGGCGGGAACCGGGGAGCTGTTTTTT	CASSGPQGAGTGELFF
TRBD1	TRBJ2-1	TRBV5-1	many	TGCGCCAGCAGCTCCGGGTATGGGACAGGCAACAATGAGCAGTTCTTC	CASSSGYGTGNNEQFF
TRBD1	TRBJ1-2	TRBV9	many	TGTGCCAGCAGCCCAACGGACAGGGGCGTGGTGGGCTACACCTTC	CASSPTDRGVVGYTF
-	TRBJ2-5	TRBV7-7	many	TGTGCTAGCAGCCAGAACCCGGGGCAAGAGACCCAGTACTTC	CASSQNPGQETQYF
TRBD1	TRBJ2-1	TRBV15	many	TGTGCCACAGGTGGCATAGGGGGCCGTTCGAATGAGCAGTTCTTC	CATGGIGGRSNEQFF
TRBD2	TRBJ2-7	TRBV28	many	TGTGCCAGCAACGAACTAGCGGGCTCTTACGAGCAGTACTTC	CASNELAGSYEQYF
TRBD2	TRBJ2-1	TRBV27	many	TGTGCCAGCAGGGCCCAACTAGCGGGAGGTCCCTACAATGAGCAGTTCTTC	CASRAQLAGGPYNEQFF
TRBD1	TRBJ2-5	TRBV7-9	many	TGTGCCAGCAGCTCTCTATGGACAGGGGTGGAGGAGACCCAGTACTTC	CASSSLWTGVEETQYF
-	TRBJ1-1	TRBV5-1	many	TGCGCCAGCAGCTTTTTACCTACTTCCGAAGCTTTCTTT	CASSFLPTSEAFF